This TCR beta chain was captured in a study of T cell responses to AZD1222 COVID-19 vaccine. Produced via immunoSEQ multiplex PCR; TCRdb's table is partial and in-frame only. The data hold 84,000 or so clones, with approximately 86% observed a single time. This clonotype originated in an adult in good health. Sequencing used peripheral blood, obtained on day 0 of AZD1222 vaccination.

CDR3 region: CASSQGPSGLEGIEQYF. DNA of the CDR3: TGTGCCAGCAGCCAAGGTCCTAGCGGACTGGAAGGGATCGAGCAGTACTTC. The V and J genes are TRBV3-1 (or the pseudogene TRBV3-2) and TRBJ2-7; 7 bases match TRBD2. From germline, CDR1 is LGHDT and CDR2 YNNKEL (reference sequence). This CDR3 contains 17 residues. J lost 6 bases, V lost 1 base, and 15 bases had no gene match.